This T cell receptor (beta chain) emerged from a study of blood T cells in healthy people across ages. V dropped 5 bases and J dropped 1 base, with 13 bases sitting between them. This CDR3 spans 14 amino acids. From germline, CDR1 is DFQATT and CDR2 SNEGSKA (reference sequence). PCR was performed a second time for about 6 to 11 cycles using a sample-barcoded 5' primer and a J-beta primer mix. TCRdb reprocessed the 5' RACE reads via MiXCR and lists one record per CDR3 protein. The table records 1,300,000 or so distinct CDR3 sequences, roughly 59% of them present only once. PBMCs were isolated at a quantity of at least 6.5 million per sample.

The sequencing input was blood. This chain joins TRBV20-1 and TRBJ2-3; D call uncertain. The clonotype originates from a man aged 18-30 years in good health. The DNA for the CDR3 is TGCAGTGCTGCCAATGGGATCGGCACAGATACGCAGTATTTT. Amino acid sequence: CSAANGIGTDTQYF.